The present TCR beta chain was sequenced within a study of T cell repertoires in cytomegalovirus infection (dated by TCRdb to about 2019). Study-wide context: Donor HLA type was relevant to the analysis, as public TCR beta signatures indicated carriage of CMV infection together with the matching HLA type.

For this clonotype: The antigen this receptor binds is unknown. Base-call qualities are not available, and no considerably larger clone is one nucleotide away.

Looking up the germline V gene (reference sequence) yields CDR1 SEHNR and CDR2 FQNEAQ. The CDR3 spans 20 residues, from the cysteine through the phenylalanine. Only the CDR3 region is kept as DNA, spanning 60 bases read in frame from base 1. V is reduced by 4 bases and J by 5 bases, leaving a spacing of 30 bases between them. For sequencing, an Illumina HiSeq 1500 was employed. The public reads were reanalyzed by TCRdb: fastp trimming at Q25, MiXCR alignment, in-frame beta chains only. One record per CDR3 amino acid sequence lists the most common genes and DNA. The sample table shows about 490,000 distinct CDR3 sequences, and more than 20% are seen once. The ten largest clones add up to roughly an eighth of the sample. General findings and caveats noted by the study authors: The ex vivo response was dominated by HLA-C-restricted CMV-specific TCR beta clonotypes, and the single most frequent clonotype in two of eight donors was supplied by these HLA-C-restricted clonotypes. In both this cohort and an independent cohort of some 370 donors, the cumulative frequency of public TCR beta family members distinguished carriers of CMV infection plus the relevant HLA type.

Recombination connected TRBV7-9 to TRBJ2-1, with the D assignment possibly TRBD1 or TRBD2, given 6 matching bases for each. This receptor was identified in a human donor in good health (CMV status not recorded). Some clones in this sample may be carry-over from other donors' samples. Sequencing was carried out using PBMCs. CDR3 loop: CASSSPGGTLVPGKDNEQFF. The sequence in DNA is TGTGCCAGCAGCTCCCCCGGGGGCACTTTGGTCCCCGGGAAGGACAATGAGCAGTTCTTC.